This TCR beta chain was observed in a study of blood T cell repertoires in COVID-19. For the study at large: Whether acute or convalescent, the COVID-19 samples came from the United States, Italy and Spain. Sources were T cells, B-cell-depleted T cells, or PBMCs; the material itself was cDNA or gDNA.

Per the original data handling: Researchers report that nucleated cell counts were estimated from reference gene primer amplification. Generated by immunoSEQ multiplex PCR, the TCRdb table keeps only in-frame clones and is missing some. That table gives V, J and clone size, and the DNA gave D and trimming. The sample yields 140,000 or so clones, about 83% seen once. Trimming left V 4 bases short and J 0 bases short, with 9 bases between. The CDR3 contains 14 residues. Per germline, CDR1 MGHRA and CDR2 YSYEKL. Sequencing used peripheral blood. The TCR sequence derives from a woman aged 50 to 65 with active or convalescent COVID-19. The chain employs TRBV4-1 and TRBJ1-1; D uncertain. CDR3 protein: CASSLSQLNTEAFF. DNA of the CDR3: TGCGCCAGCAGCCTAAGCCAACTGAACACTGAAGCTTTCTTT.